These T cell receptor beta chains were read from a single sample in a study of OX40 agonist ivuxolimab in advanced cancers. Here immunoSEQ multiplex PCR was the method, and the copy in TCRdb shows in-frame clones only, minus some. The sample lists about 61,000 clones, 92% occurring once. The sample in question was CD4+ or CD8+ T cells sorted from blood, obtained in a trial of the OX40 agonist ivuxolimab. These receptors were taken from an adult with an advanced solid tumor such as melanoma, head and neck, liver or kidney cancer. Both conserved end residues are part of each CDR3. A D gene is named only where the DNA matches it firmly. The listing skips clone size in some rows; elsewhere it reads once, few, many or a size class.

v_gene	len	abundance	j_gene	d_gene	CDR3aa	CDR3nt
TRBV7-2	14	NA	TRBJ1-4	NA	CASSSTGRNEKLFF	TGTGCCAGCAGCTCGACAGGACGAAATGAAAAACTGTTTTTT
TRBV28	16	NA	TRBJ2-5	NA	CASSLGPGAIQETQYF	TGTGCCAGCAGCCTAGGCCCCGGGGCGATCCAAGAGACCCAGTACTTC
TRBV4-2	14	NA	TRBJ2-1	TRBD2	CASSRVLAGNEQFF	TGTGCCAGCAGCCGCGTACTAGCGGGGAATGAGCAGTTCTTC
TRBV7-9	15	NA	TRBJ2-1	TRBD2	CASSRVLAGADEQFF	TGTGCCAGCAGCAGGGTCCTAGCGGGAGCAGACGAGCAGTTCTTC
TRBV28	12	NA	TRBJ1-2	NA	CASSQFDYGYTF	TGTGCCAGCAGCCAGTTCGACTATGGCTACACCTTC
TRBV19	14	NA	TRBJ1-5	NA	CASTTGYSNQPQHF	TGTGCCAGTACAACGGGATATAGCAATCAGCCCCAGCATTTT
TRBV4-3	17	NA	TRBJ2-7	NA	CASSQDSSGQLTYEQYF	TGCGCCAGCAGCCAAGATTCGTCGGGTCAACTCACCTACGAGCAGTACTTC
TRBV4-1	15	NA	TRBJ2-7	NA	CASSQDRGGPYEQYF	TGCGCCAGCAGCCAAGATCGAGGGGGACCCTACGAGCAGTACTTC
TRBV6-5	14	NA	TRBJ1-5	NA	CASSYGVEGQPQHF	TGTGCCAGCAGTTACGGGGTAGAAGGTCAGCCCCAGCATTTT
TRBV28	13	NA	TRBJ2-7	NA	CASSLGHVGEQYF	TGTGCCAGCAGTTTAGGACACGTTGGTGAGCAGTACTTC
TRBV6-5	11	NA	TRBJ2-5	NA	CASLWGETQYF	TGTGCCAGCCTCTGGGGAGAGACCCAGTACTTC
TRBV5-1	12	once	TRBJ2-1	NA	CASSGRTGEQFF	TGCGCCAGCAGCGGGAGGACGGGTGAGCAGTTCTTC
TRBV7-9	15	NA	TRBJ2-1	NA	CASTPSSESYNEQFF	TGTGCCAGCACCCCCTCTAGCGAGTCCTACAATGAGCAGTTCTTC
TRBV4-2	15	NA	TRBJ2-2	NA	CASSQEYGNTGELFF	TGTGCCAGCAGCCAAGAATATGGGAACACCGGGGAGCTGTTTTTT
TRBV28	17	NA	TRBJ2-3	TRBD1	CASSLNAGTESTDTQYF	TGTGCCAGCAGTTTGAATGCCGGGACAGAAAGCACAGATACGCAGTATTTT
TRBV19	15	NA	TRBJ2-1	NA	CASSTIASSYNEQFF	TGTGCCAGTAGTACTATAGCGTCATCCTACAATGAGCAGTTCTTC
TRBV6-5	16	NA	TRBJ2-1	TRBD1	CASSYSTGEKYNEQFF	TGTGCCAGCAGTTACTCCACAGGGGAAAAATACAATGAGCAGTTCTTC
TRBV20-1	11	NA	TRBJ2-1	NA	CSASSYNEQFF	TGCAGTGCTAGCTCCTACAATGAGCAGTTCTTC
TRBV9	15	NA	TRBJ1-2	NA	CASSVDLSGYYGYTF	TGTGCCAGCAGCGTAGATTTGAGCGGGTATTATGGCTACACCTTC
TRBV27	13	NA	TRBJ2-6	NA	CASSPSLGTVLTF	TGTGCCAGCAGTCCCTCTTTGGGGACCGTCCTGACTTTC
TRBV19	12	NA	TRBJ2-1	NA	CATGSSYNEQFF	TGTGCCACCGGGAGCTCCTACAATGAGCAGTTCTTC
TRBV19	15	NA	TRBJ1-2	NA	CASSIGGGDLYGYTF	TGTGCCAGTAGTATAGGAGGGGGGGACCTCTATGGCTACACCTTC
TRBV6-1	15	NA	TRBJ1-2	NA	CASSEARRGYYGYTF	TGTGCCAGCAGTGAAGCGCGTAGGGGGTACTATGGCTACACCTTC
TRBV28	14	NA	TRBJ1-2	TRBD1	CASTRGGQGTGYTF	TGTGCCAGCACCAGGGGGGGCCAGGGGACTGGCTACACCTTC
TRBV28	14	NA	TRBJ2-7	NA	CASSFYGGAGEQYF	TGTGCCAGCAGTTTCTACGGGGGCGCGGGGGAGCAGTACTTC
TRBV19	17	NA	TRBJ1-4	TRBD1	CASSKESTGVISEKLFF	TGTGCCAGTAGCAAAGAATCGACAGGGGTCATTAGCGAAAAACTGTTTTTT
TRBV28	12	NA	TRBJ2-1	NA	CASRSGGNEQFF	TGTGCCAGCAGGTCCGGTGGGAATGAGCAGTTCTTC
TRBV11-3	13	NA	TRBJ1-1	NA	CASSLALNTEAFF	TGTGCCAGCAGCTTAGCACTGAACACTGAAGCTTTCTTT
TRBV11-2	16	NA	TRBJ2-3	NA	CASSLVGVPSTDTQYF	TGTGCCAGCAGCTTAGTGGGGGTACCTAGCACAGATACGCAGTATTTT
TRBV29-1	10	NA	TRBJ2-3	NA	CSVFTDTQYF	TGCAGCGTTTTCACAGATACGCAGTATTTT
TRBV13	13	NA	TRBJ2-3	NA	CASSPPRTDTQYF	TGTGCCAGCAGCCCACCCCGCACAGATACGCAGTATTTT
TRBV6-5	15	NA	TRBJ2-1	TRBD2	CASSYSWTSSYEQFF	TGTGCCAGCAGTTACTCCTGGACTAGTAGCTATGAGCAGTTCTTC
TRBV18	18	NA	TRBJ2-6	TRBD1	CASSPRDRESSGANVLTF	TGTGCCAGCTCACCACGGGACAGGGAGAGTTCTGGGGCCAACGTCCTGACTTTC
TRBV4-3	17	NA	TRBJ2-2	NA	CASSQDLGDTNTGELFF	TGCGCCAGCAGCCAAGATTTGGGGGATACGAACACCGGGGAGCTGTTTTTT
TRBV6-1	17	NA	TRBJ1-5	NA	CASSERVKGLGNQPQHF	TGTGCCAGCAGTGAAAGAGTCAAAGGCCTGGGGAATCAGCCCCAGCATTTT
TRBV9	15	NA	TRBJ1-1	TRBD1	CASSPTGQGAEGAFF	TGTGCCAGCAGCCCCACTGGACAGGGGGCCGAAGGAGCTTTCTTT
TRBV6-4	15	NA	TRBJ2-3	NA	CASSLKAGATDTQYF	TGTGCCAGCAGTCTAAAGGCAGGGGCAACAGATACGCAGTATTTT
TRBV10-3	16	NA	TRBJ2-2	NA	CAISDAGGTNTGELFF	TGTGCCATCAGTGACGCCGGGGGTACGAACACCGGGGAGCTGTTTTTT
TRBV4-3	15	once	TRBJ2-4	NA	CASSHLVGAKNIQYF	TGCGCCAGCAGCCACCTCGTGGGAGCCAAAAACATTCAGTACTTC
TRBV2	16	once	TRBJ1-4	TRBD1	CASGALLGQINEKLFF	TGTGCCAGCGGTGCCTTATTGGGACAGATTAATGAAAAACTGTTTTTT
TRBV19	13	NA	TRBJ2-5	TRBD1	CASSHDREETQYF	TGTGCCAGTAGTCACGACAGGGAAGAGACCCAGTACTTC
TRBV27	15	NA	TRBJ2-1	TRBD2	CASTVLAGGGNEQFF	TGTGCCAGCACAGTACTAGCGGGAGGAGGCAATGAGCAGTTCTTC
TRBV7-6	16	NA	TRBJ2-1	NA	CASSLGSQVPGGKSFF	TGTGCCAGCAGCTTAGGAAGCCAGGTTCCGGGCGGGAAATCATTCTTC
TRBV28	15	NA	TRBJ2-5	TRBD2	CASRTRTSGGETQYF	TGTGCCAGCAGGACCCGGACTAGCGGGGGTGAGACCCAGTACTTC
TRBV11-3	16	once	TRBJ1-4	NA	CASSLDLGQVNEKLFF	TGTGCCAGCAGCTTAGATCTTGGACAAGTAAATGAAAAACTGTTTTTT
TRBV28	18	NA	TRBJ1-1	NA	CASSIQLDSQRVNTEAFF	TGTGCCAGCAGTATCCAACTGGACAGTCAAAGGGTGAACACTGAAGCTTTCTTT
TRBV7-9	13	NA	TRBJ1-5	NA	CASSLVGDQPQHF	TGTGCCAGCAGCTTAGTGGGAGATCAGCCCCAGCATTTT
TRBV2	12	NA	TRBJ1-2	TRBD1	CASSLDRDGYTF	TGTGCCAGCAGTTTGGACAGGGATGGCTACACCTTC
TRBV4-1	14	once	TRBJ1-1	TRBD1	CASSRGTGGTEAFF	TGCGCCAGCAGCAGGGGGACAGGGGGCACTGAAGCTTTCTTT
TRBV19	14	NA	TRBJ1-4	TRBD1	CALSPDRGSEKLFF	TGTGCCCTCTCCCCGGACAGGGGAAGTGAAAAACTGTTTTTT